Following are 10 T cell receptor beta chains from one sample sequenced in a study of cytomegalovirus exposure and HLA in healthy donors. The PCR used 60 Vbeta and 13 Jbeta primers. The protocol was immunoSEQ multiplex PCR, while the TCRdb copy is restricted to in-frame clones and leaves out a portion. The table has under 200,000 clones, 60% to 80% seen once. The sequenced material came from PBMCs. The receptors shown here come from a man aged 55 to 70 in good health and CMV-seronegative.

The rearrangement joins TRBV16 to TRBJ1-1; 8 bases align to TRBD1. This CDR3 region has 15 residues. With V trimmed by 4 bases and J by 5 bases, 9 bases remained unmatched. Germline CDR1 is KGHSY and CDR2 is FQNENV. CDR3 in amino acids: CASSLGGTGGTEAFF. The CDR3 DNA sequence: TGTGCCAGCAGCCTTGGGGGGACAGGCGGTACTGAAGCTTTCTTT.

This rearrangement joins TRBV19 to TRBJ2-1; a possible D gene is TRBD2 (5 bases). The CDR3 has 16 residues. Germline CDR1 LNHDA, CDR2 SQIVND (reference sequence). V lost 7 bases, J lost 10 bases, and 26 bases lay in between. CDR3 DNA sequence: TGTGCCAGTACCATCTCCCACTCGGGGAAACAACCGGAGCAGTTCTTC. It translates to CASTISHSGKQPEQFF. Supplemented by reference TRBV19 and TRBJ2-1, the full variable domain reads DGGITQSPKYLFRKEGQNVTLSCEQNLNHDAMYWYRQDPGQGLRLIYYSQIVNDFQKGDIAEGYSVSREKKESFPLTVTSAQKNPTAFYLCASTISHSGKQPEQFFGPGTRLTVL.

The chain links TRBV27 to TRBJ2-1, with D possibly matching TRBD1 (6 bases). CDR3 length equals 15 residues. V shed 0 bases and J shed 3 bases, with 9 bases lying between them. CDR1 is MNHEY, CDR2 SMNVEV, per germline (reference sequence). The CDR3 DNA sequence: TGTGCCAGCAGTTTATCCTACAGGGTCTACAATGAGCAGTTCTTC. Its translation: CASSLSYRVYNEQFF.

The chain uses TRBV4-3 and TRBJ2-5; possible D gene TRBD1, 7 bases. This CDR3 has 14 residues. Germline V lookup: CDR1 LGHNA, CDR2 YSLEER. Trimming took off 2 bases at V and 5 bases at J, with 12 bases between the two ends. The CDR3 here is CASSQNQGGETQYF. CDR3 coding DNA: TGCGCCAGCAGCCAAAACCAGGGGGGCGAGACCCAGTACTTC.

The chain combines TRBV6-5 with TRBJ1-1, with D unclear. CDR3 length: 13 amino acids. V was shortened by 6 bases and J by 4 bases, with 12 bases between the two germline ends. The germline V gene encodes CDR1 MNHEY and CDR2 SVGAGI. The CDR3 loop is CASRASSGTEAFF. CDR3 DNA sequence: TGTGCCAGCAGGGCCTCGAGCGGCACTGAAGCTTTCTTT.

The table lists this clone with a few counts. The chain joins TRBV2 to TRBJ2-1; 9 bases are a match to TRBD2. This CDR3 region has 17 residues. J gave up 5 bases and V 3 bases, and 11 bases lay outside the gene matches. The V gene's germline CDR1 is SNHLY and CDR2 FYNNEI. The CDR3, as DNA: TGTGCCAGCAGTGATTTTAAGGCGGGGGGGACCGACAATGAGCAGTTCTTC. It is translated as CASSDFKAGGTDNEQFF.

The V and J genes are TRBV11-2 and TRBJ2-1, with D possibly being TRBD2 (6 bases). Germline CDR1 SGHAT, CDR2 FQNNGV. Between the trimmed V and J ends, which lost 2 bases and 9 bases, there was a span of 17 bases. This CDR3 is built from 15 residues. The DNA for the CDR3 is TGTGCCAGCAGCTTACCCTCGCGGGGCGCCCCTGAGCAGTTCTTC. Amino acids: CASSLPSRGAPEQFF.

V gene TRBV5-1 combines with J gene TRBJ2-7, with D possibly matching TRBD1 (6 bases). V was shortened by 4 bases and J by 1 base, with 18 bases between the two germline ends. Germline V gene lookup returns CDR1 SGHRS and CDR2 YFSETQ. The CDR3 sequence is 16 residues long. Here the CDR3 DNA reads TGCGCCAGCAGCACGAAGAAACAGGGTTCATCCTACGAGCAGTACTTC. It specifies CASSTKKQGSSYEQYF.

This clone occurred once. V and J are TRBV5-1 and TRBJ2-1; 11 bases align to TRBD2. This CDR3 spans 19 amino acids. The V gene end was trimmed by 0 bases and the J gene end by 1 base; junction bases not matched to a gene: 9. Germline V gives CDR1 SGHRS, CDR2 YFSETQ. For the CDR3, the DNA is TGCGCCAGCAGCTTGGGTAGCGGGAGGGCCTTGGGTTCCTACAATGAGCAGTTCTTC. This translates into CASSLGSGRALGSYNEQFF.

The chain recombines TRBV29-1 with TRBJ1-4, with D possibly TRBD1 on 6 matching bases. The CDR3 runs to 13 residues. The V gene's germline CDR1 is SQVTM and CDR2 ANQGSEA. V lost 7 bases and J lost 8, with 17 bases in between. Here the CDR3 DNA reads TGCAGCGCCGGACGGAGCCAGGGGGAAAAACTGTTTTTT. Translating it yields CSAGRSQGEKLFF.